The clone carrying this TCR beta chain was picked up a small number of times. This sample was included in a study of T cells after yellow fever vaccination. MiXCR, applied by TCRdb to the 5' RACE reads, yields one record per CDR3 protein. The sample comprises 200,000 to 300,000 distinct CDR3 sequences, around 13% of which are singletons, and about 0.54% rests with the top ten. This CDR3 comprises 17 residues. V lost 2 bases and J 1 base, leaving 17 bases between the germline ends. Germline loops: CDR1 MNHEY, CDR2 SVGAGI. This receptor was identified in a man aged 25 to 45 who received the YFV17D yellow fever vaccine. The chain combines TRBV6-5 with TRBJ1-2; D possibly corresponds to TRBD1 (5 bases). The material was CD4+ T cells sorted from PBMCs, obtained 45 days after the yellow fever booster vaccination. CDR3 in DNA: TGTGCCAGCAGTTACCTTCGATCGGCAGGGTATAACTATGGCTACACCTTC. This translates into CASSYLRSAGYNYGYTF.